A single sample gave rise to the 28 T cell receptor beta chains below, sequenced in a study (dated by TCRdb to the mid-2010s). To prepare the library, 5' RACE was applied. The reads were generated on an Illumina MiSeq. Starting from the raw public reads, TCRdb applied fastp trimming at Q25, assembled clones with MiXCR and retained in-frame beta chains. Duplicate CDR3 protein sequences are folded into a single record with the most common DNA and genes. Recorded for this sample are thousands of distinct CDR3 sequences; 30% to 40% of them occurred a single time. The top ten clones comprise around 5.5% of the sample. The sequenced sample consisted of naive CD4+ T cells sorted from a lymph node. The label giving this sample's cell subset or site can be read as: naive CD4+ T cells, CD4+CD45RA+CD25-. These receptors were collected from a female donor with breast cancer.

In the case of this clonotype: This could be a read error, since a much larger clone is one nucleotide away. CDR3 DNA sequence: TGTGCCAGCACCGTCAGGGACAGACACACAGATACGCAGTATTTT. Translated, it gives CASTVRDRHTDTQYF. V gene TRBV6-5 combines with J gene TRBJ2-3; 7 bases are a match to TRBD1. The length of the CDR3 is 15 residues. From germline, CDR1 is MNHEY and CDR2 SVGAGI. V dropped 7 bases and J dropped 2; count of bases not matched to a gene: 9.

Within the sample, this clonotype is medium-sized. This CDR3 is CASSLRQGLTEAFF. DNA for the CDR3: TGTGCCAGCAGTTTGCGCCAGGGTCTGACTGAAGCTTTCTTT. The chain links TRBV27 to TRBJ1-1; the D gene is possibly TRBD1 (5 bases). The CDR3 contains 14 residues. Germline V gene sequence: CDR1 MNHEY, CDR2 SMNVEV (reference sequence). V was pared by 3 bases and J by 5 bases, with 13 bases between.

In its sample, this clonotype is medium-sized. The chain couples TRBV7-2 to TRBJ2-7; D remains ambiguous. Germline values: CDR1 SGHTA, CDR2 FQGNSA. This CDR3 is built from 14 residues. Trimming left V 3 bases short and J 0 bases short, with 9 bases between. The CDR3 reads CASSLADGSYEQYF. The CDR3 region has the DNA TGTGCCAGCAGCTTGGCCGACGGCTCCTACGAGCAGTACTTC.

Sample share makes this clonotype medium-sized. This chain connects TRBV4-3 to TRBJ2-2; a weak D match, TRBD1 (5 bases). Germline V gene sequence: CDR1 LGHNA, CDR2 YSLEER. The CDR3 extends over 14 amino acids. V lost 2 bases, J lost 7 bases, and 11 bases lay in between. CDR3 DNA: TGCGCCAGCAGCCAACAAGGGGCTGACGGGGAGCTGTTTTTT. This codes for CASSQQGADGELFF.

By share, this clonotype counts as medium-sized. The chain employs TRBV29-1 and TRBJ1-2; D is unresolved. V lost 2 bases to trimming and J lost 7 bases, with 11 bases between them. The germline V gene has CDR1 SQVTM and CDR2 ANQGSEA. The CDR3 sequence is 12 residues long. CDR3 in DNA: TGCAGCGTTGAAATCGGGTTCGGTGGCTACACCTTC. Protein: CSVEIGFGGYTF.

This clonotype ranks as medium-sized. CDR3: CSVERQGDYGYTF. In DNA, the CDR3 is TGCAGCGTTGAGCGACAGGGGGACTATGGCTACACCTTC. The chain employs TRBV29-1 and TRBJ1-2; TRBD1 matches at 9 bases. With 3 bases clipped from V and 3 bases from J, the junction kept 2 bases outside the gene matches. In germline, CDR1 is SQVTM, CDR2 ANQGSEA. The CDR3 contains 13 residues.

The chain uses TRBV5-6 and TRBJ2-1; D not resolved. Trimming left V 5 bases short and J 6 bases short, with 18 bases between. CDR3 length equals 15 residues. CDR1 SGHDT and CDR2 YYEEEE come from the germline V gene. For the CDR3, the DNA is TGTGCCAGCAGGAACCAAAGGTCTAAAACCAATGAGCAGTTCTTC. It yields the protein CASRNQRSKTNEQFF.

The chain couples TRBV4-3 to TRBJ2-7; D is uncertain. The CDR3 consists of 19 residues. V was cut by 0 bases and J by 3 bases, with 24 bases left in between. Germline values: CDR1 LGHNA, CDR2 YSLEER. This CDR3 is CASSQESVGETTRFYEQYF. CDR3 nucleotide sequence: TGCGCCAGCAGCCAAGAAAGTGTAGGAGAAACGACGAGATTCTACGAGCAGTACTTC.

In its sample, this clonotype ranks as medium-sized. The rearrangement joins TRBV27 to TRBJ1-1, with 7 bases fitting TRBD1. The CDR3 covers 15 residues. Germline trimming cut 2 bases from V and 1 base from J; bases unmatched to any gene: 4. Germline CDR1 is MNHEY and CDR2 is SMNVEV (reference sequence). CDR3 in amino acids: CASSLRGRGNTEAFF. The CDR3 DNA follows: TGTGCCAGCAGTTTAAGGGGGCGAGGGAACACTGAAGCTTTCTTT.

This clonotype is labeled large. The chain links TRBV29-1 to TRBJ2-2; perhaps TRBD2 as D (5 bases). The CDR3 covers 12 residues. CDR1 and CDR2 from the germline V gene are SQVTM and ANQGSEA. Trimming left V 4 bases short and J 5 bases short, with 8 bases between. CDR3 sequence (DNA): TGCAGCGTTGGATCGGGGACCGGGGAGCTGTTTTTT. It codes for CSVGSGTGELFF.

This clonotype is classed as medium-sized. The V call is TRBV7-8, the J call TRBJ2-3, with TRBD2 matching 10 bases. The CDR3 consists of 18 residues. CDR1 and CDR2 from the germline V gene are SGHVS and FQNEAQ. Trimming at V came to 10 bases and at J to 0 bases, leaving 16 bases not matched to a gene. The CDR3 loop reads CATSLEASGGASTDTQYF. CDR3 in DNA: TGTGCCACAAGCCTCGAGGCTAGCGGGGGAGCTAGCACAGATACGCAGTATTTT.

This clonotype ranks as medium-sized. The gene calls are TRBV29-1 and TRBJ1-1; D is unclear. V lost 4 bases and J 1 base, leaving 10 bases between the germline ends. The germline V gene has CDR1 SQVTM and CDR2 ANQGSEA. The CDR3 is 13 residues long. For the CDR3, the DNA is TGCAGCGTTGCCCTAACGCCGAACACTGAAGCTTTCTTT. Its translation is CSVALTPNTEAFF.

The chain couples TRBV3-1 to TRBJ1-1, with a tentative D call TRBD1 (6 bases). V lost 4 bases to trimming and J lost 4 bases, with 10 bases between them. The CDR3 length is 13 residues. Germline assignment: CDR1 LGHDT and CDR2 YNNKEL (reference sequence). In DNA, the CDR3 is TGTGCCAGCAGCCTAGGGGGGAGCACTGAAGCTTTCTTT. Protein: CASSLGGSTEAFF. The entire variable domain, with the rest obtained from reference TRBV3-1 and TRBJ1-1, is as follows: DTAVSQTPKYLVTQMGNDKSIKCEQNLGHDTMYWYKQDSKKFLKIMFSYNNKELIINETVPNRFSPKSPDKAHLNLHINSLELGDSAVYFCASSLGGSTEAFFGQGTRLTVV.

In its sample, this clonotype ranks as medium-sized. CDR3 region: CASSRGSEQFF. DNA of the CDR3: TGTGCCAGCAGCCGGGGGAGTGAGCAGTTCTTC. This sequence joins TRBV7-9 and TRBJ2-1; possibly TRBD2 for D (6 bases). Per germline, CDR1 SEHNR and CDR2 FQNEAQ (reference sequence). The V gene lost 5 bases and the J gene lost 9 bases, with 8 bases spanning the gap. The length of the CDR3 is 11 residues.

The V gene is TRBV7-2, the J gene TRBJ2-1; 12 nucleotides line up with TRBD2. CDR3 length: 18 amino acids. V lost 0 bases, J lost 7 bases, and 10 bases stayed unmatched. Germline V gives CDR1 SGHTA, CDR2 FQGNSA. The CDR3 DNA reads TGTGCCAGCAGCTTAGCGGGCCCGCTAGCGGGGGGGAGGAATGAGCAGTTCTTC. Translated: CASSLAGPLAGGRNEQFF.

This clonotype is medium-sized within its sample. CDR3 sequence: CASSFTSGRTDTQYF. CDR3 nucleotides: TGCGCCAGCAGCTTTACTAGCGGACGCACAGATACGCAGTATTTT. The V and J genes are TRBV4-1 and TRBJ2-3; 8 bases match TRBD2. The CDR3 has 15 residues. Germline V gene sequence: CDR1 MGHRA, CDR2 YSYEKL. With 5 bases clipped from V and 1 base from J, the junction kept 5 bases outside the gene matches.

This clonotype showed up just a few times. This sequence joins TRBV19 and TRBJ2-5; maybe TRBD1 (5 bases). Germline V CDR1 and CDR2: LNHDA, SQIVND (reference sequence). CDR3 size: 13 residues. Deletions cut 6 bases from V and 2 bases from J, with 10 bases between. CDR3 DNA sequence: TGTGCCAGTAGCTCAGGGTTGCAAGAGACCCAGTACTTC. Amino acid sequence: CASSSGLQETQYF.

By proportion, this clonotype is medium-sized. The chain is built from TRBV11-2 and TRBJ1-1; D ambiguous. Looked up from germline, CDR1 is SGHAT and CDR2 is FQNNGV. There are 12 residues in the CDR3. V was shortened by 1 base and J by 6 bases, with 6 bases between the two germline ends. In DNA form, the CDR3 reads TGTGCCAGCAGCTTAGTCCGGGCTGAAGCTTTCTTT. Its translation: CASSLVRAEAFF. The variable domain in full, with the rest retrieved from reference TRBV11-2 and TRBJ1-1, is EAGVAQSPRYKIIEKRQSVAFWCNPISGHATLYWYQQILGQGPKLLIQFQNNGVVDDSQLPKDRFSAERLKGVDSTLKIQPAKLEDSAVYLCASSLVRAEAFFGQGTRLTVV.

This clonotype was counted once. This may arise from a read error, as a much more abundant clone is one base away. V is TRBV10-2 and J is TRBJ2-1; D is undetermined. The germline CDR1 and CDR2 sequences are WSHSY and SAAADI. The CDR3 has 12 residues. CDR3 nucleotide sequence: TGCCCCAGCAGTGAGTCGTGGGATGAGCAGTTCTTC. It encodes CPSSESWDEQFF.

In regard to this clonotype: This may be a read error: a much more frequent sequence differs by one nucleotide. The rearrangement links TRBV20-1 to TRBJ1-2; D is uncertain. Germline-derived CDR1 and CDR2 are DFQATT and SNEGSKA (reference sequence). The CDR3 consists of 12 residues. The CDR3 DNA reads TGCAATGCTAGACATCAAAACTATGGCTACACCTTC. Translating gives CNARHQNYGYTF.

About this clonotype: Just one base apart from a much larger clone, this may be a read error. The chain carries TRBV12-3 or TRBV12-4 and TRBJ2-3; 15 nucleotides line up with TRBD2. The length of the CDR3 is 19 residues. After removal of 8 bases from V and 2 bases from J, the junction contained 14 bases not matched to a gene. The CDR3 protein is CASDLGLAGGSSLTDTQYF. CDR3 nucleotide sequence: TGTGCCAGCGACCTAGGACTAGCGGGGGGGTCGAGCCTCACAGATACGCAGTATTTT.

A note on this clonotype: As the CDR3 is not closed by the conserved phenylalanine or tryptophan, this likely results from a read error. The limits of the CDR3 on the DNA are not certain, so only TCRdb's listed CDR3 is given. This rearrangement joins TRBV20-1 to TRBJ2-1; TRBD1 reflects the table's D call only, with no check against the DNA. The germline CDR1 and CDR2 sequences are DFQATT and SNEGSKA (reference sequence). Ends included, the CDR3 has 16 residues. The CDR3 loop reads CSARPPGQGAWNERFV.

This clonotype showed up just a few times. V and J are TRBV20-1 and TRBJ2-7, with TRBD1 matching over 9 bases. V shed 1 base and J 2 bases; nucleotides not matched to a gene: 3. The CDR3 length is 14 residues. Germline CDR1 is DFQATT and CDR2 is SNEGSKA (reference sequence). CDR3 sequence reads: CSARARTGAYEQYF. CDR3 coding DNA: TGCAGTGCTAGAGCTAGGACAGGGGCCTACGAGCAGTACTTC.

Points on this clonotype: A read error may account for a junction end that differs from germline. This chain uses TRBV6-5 with TRBJ2-7; D tentatively fits TRBD1 or TRBD2 (5 bases each). The CDR3 loop spans 16 amino acids. Germline CDR1 reads MNHEY; CDR2 reads SVGAGI. The CDR3 loop is CASSYRWTSGLYEQNF. The CDR3 nucleotides read TGTGCCAGCAGTTACCGTTGGACAAGCGGACTCTACGAGCAGAACTTC.

The CDR3 nucleotides are TGTGCCAGCCTAGGCACAGGGGTTGGTGGCTACACCTTC. This sequence encodes CASLGTGVGGYTF. The chain links TRBV25-1 to TRBJ1-2; 7 bases align to TRBD1. CDR3 length equals 13 residues. Germline lookup yields CDR1 MGHDK and CDR2 SYGVNS. The junction had 10 bases not matched to a gene; V was cut back by 8 bases and J by 7 bases.

The V call is TRBV30, the J call TRBJ2-5; D gene unclear. The CDR3 is 13 residues long. Germline values: CDR1 GTSNPN, CDR2 SVGIG (reference sequence). V was clipped by 2 bases and J by 0 bases, with 7 bases between them. CDR3 protein: CAWSLNHQETQYF. For the CDR3, the DNA is TGTGCCTGGAGTTTGAACCACCAAGAGACCCAGTACTTC.

This clonotype is judged medium-sized. CDR3: CASSPTGGEQFF. In DNA, the CDR3 is TGTGCCAGCAGTCCCACGGGAGGTGAGCAGTTCTTC. The genes are TRBV12-3 or TRBV12-4 and TRBJ2-1; 7 nucleotides align to TRBD2. CDR3 length: 12 amino acids. V was pared by 5 bases and J by 9 bases, with 4 bases of the junction left unmatched.

This clonotype is termed medium-sized. The gene calls are TRBV5-4 and TRBJ2-7; 13 nucleotides match TRBD2. The CDR3 spans 13 residues. V was pared by 10 bases and J by 7 bases, with 8 bases of the junction left unmatched. Germline V gene lookup returns CDR1 SGHNT and CDR2 YYREEE (reference sequence). CDR3 bases: TGTGCCTTACGGACTAGCGGGAGTGTTGAGCAGTACTTC. This codes for CALRTSGSVEQYF.